A single sample gave rise to the 4 T cell receptor beta chains below, sequenced in a study of cytomegalovirus exposure and HLA in healthy donors. Primers included in the PCR were 60 Vbeta and 13 Jbeta primers. This table comes from immunoSEQ multiplex PCR, and its TCRdb copy is limited to in-frame clones, with some not included. Altogether fewer than 150,000 clones are present, roughly 83% being singletons, with the ten largest covering around 3.9%. The sample taken for sequencing was PBMCs. The receptors here all came from a man in his forties in good health and CMV-seropositive.

This clone came up a few times. V and J are TRBV28 and TRBJ1-2; TRBD1 is a possible D gene (6 bases). The CDR3 covers 14 residues. V shed 6 bases and J shed 2 bases, with 13 bases lying between them. The germline V gene has CDR1 MDHEN and CDR2 SYDVKM. CDR3 bases: TGTGCCAGCAGGATACAGGGTTTCAACTATGGCTACACCTTC. Its protein product is CASRIQGFNYGYTF.

The chain carries TRBV6-6 and TRBJ1-1; D not resolved. The germline CDR1 and CDR2 sequences are MNHNY and SVGAGI (reference sequence). The length of the CDR3 is 12 residues. Trimming left V 5 bases short and J 1 base short, with 5 bases between. In DNA, the CDR3 is TGTGCCAGCAGTCACAGGAACACTGAAGCTTTCTTT. It specifies CASSHRNTEAFF.

The chain uses TRBV6-5 and TRBJ1-4; no clear D. Germline-derived CDR1 and CDR2 are MNHEY and SVGAGI. This CDR3 has 15 residues. V lost 0 bases and J lost 7, with 12 bases in between. CDR3 sequence reads: CASSYSDLGSEKLFF. The CDR3 nucleotides read TGTGCCAGCAGTTACTCGGATTTAGGGAGTGAAAAACTGTTTTTT.

The chain is built from TRBV5-4 and TRBJ1-2; D possibly corresponds to TRBD1 (5 bases). Germline CDR1 and CDR2: SGHNT and YYREEE (reference sequence). The CDR3 extends over 14 amino acids. Trimming took off 3 bases at V and 5 bases at J, with 14 bases between the two ends. This chain's CDR3 is CASSSKGFRYGYTF. The CDR3 nucleotides read TGTGCCAGCAGCTCCAAGGGGTTTAGGTATGGCTACACCTTC.